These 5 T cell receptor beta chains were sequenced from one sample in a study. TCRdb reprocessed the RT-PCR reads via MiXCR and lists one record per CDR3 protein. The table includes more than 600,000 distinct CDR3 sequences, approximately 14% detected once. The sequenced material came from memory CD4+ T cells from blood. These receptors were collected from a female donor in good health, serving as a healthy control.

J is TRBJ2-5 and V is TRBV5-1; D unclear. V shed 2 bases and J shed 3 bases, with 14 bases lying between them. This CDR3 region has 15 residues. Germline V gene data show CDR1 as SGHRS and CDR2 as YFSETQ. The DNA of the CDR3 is TGCGCCAGCAGCTTCTGGGCGCCGAATGAAGAGACCCAGTACTTC. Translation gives CASSFWAPNEETQYF. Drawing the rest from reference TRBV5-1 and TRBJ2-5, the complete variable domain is KAGVTQTPRYLIKTRGQQVTLSCSPISGHRSVSWYQQTPGQGLQFLFEYFSETQRNKGNFPGRFSGRQFSNSRSEMNVSTLELGDSALYLCASSFWAPNEETQYFGPGTRLLVL.

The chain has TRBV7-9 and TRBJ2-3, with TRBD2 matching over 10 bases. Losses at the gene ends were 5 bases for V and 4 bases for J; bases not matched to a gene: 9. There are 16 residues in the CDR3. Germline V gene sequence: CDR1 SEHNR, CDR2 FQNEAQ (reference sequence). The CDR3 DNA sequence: TGTGCCAGCAGCATCGTGGGGACTAGCGCCCCAGATACGCAGTATTTT. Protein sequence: CASSIVGTSAPDTQYF.

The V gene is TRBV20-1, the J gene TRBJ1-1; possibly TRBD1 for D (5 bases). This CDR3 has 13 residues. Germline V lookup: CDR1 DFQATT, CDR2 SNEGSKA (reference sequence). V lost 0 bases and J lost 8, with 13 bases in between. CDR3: CSARDPGALEAFF. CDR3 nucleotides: TGCAGTGCTAGAGATCCTGGGGCCTTAGAAGCTTTCTTT.

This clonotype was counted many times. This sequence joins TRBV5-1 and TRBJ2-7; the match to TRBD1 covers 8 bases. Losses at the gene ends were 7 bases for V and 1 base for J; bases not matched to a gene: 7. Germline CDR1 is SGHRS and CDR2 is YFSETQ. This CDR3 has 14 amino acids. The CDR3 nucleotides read TGCGCCAGCGCCCCGGGACAGGCTTCCTACGAGCAGTACTTC. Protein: CASAPGQASYEQYF.

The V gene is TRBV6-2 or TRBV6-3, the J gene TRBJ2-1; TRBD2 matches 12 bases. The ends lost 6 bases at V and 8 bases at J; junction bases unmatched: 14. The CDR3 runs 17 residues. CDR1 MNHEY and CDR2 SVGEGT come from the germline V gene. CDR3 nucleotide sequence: TGTGCCAGCAGACAGACTAGCGGGAGAGGCTTTGGGGATGAGCAGTTCTTC. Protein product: CASRQTSGRGFGDEQFF.